In its sample, the clone carrying this T cell receptor (beta chain) was seen many times. This entry belongs to a study of regulatory T cells in long-lasting Graves disease. CDR3 regions were amplified by Arm-PCR using iRepertoire HTBI primers to build TCR beta libraries. MiXCR was run by TCRdb on the multiplex PCR reads, yielding one entry per CDR3 protein. Among 200,000 to 250,000 distinct CDR3 sequences listed, approximately 19% were seen once. Time point in this sample: newly diagnosed GD, antithyroid drugs for less than 3 months. The TCR library used RNA extracted from PBMCs. CDR1 and CDR2 (germline): SGHDN, FVKESK. Trimming pared 0 bases from V and 9 bases from J, leaving 12 bases between. The CDR3 loop spans 15 amino acids. In addition, the sample was reused for a study of T cells in Graves' hyperthyroidism and ophthalmopathy.

V and J are TRBV14 and TRBJ1-6; TRBD1 might be the D (5 bases). This sequence originates from a woman aged 25 to 39 with Graves disease. Source: peripheral blood mononuclear cells (PBMCs), taken at new diagnosis, from a patient treated with antithyroid drugs. The CDR3 DNA reads as TGTGCCAGCAGCCAAGACAGGGTTTACGGTTCACCCCTCCACTTT. This translates into CASSQDRVYGSPLHF.